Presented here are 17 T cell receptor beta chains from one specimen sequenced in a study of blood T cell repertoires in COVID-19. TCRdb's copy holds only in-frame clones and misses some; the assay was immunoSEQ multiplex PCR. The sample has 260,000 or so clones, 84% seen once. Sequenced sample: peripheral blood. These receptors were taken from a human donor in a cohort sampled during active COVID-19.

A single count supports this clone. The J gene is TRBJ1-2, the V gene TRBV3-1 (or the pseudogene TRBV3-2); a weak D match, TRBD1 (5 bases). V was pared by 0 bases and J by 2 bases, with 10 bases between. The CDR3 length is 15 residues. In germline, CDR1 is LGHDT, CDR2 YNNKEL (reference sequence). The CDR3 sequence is CASSQEGRANYGYTF. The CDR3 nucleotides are TGTGCCAGCAGCCAAGAGGGCAGGGCGAACTATGGCTACACCTTC.

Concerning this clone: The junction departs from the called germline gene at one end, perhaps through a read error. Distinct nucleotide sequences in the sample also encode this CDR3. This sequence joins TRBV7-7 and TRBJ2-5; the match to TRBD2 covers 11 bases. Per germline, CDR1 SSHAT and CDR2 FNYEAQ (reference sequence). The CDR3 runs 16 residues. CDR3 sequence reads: CASSPRLAGNQETQYF. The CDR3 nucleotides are TGTGCTAGCAGCCCCAGACTAGCGGGAAATCAAGAGACCCAGTACTTC. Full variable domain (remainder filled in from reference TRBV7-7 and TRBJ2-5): GAGVSQSPRYKVTKRGQDVTLRCDPISSHATLYWYQQALGQGPEFLTYFNYEAQPDKSGLPSDRFSAERPEGSISTLTIQRTEQRDSAMYRCASSPRLAGNQETQYFGPGTRLLVL.

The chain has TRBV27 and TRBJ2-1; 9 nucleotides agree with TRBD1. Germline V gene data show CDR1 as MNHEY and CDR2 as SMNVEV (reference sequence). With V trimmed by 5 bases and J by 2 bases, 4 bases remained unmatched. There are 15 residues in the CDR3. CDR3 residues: CASSPHRGPYNEQFF. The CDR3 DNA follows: TGTGCCAGCAGTCCCCACAGGGGGCCCTACAATGAGCAGTTCTTC.

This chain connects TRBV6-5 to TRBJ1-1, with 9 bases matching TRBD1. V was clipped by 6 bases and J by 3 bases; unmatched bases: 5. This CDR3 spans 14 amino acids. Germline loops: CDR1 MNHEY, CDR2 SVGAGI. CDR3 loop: CASRNRGRDTEAFF. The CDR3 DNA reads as TGTGCCAGCAGGAACAGGGGGCGGGACACTGAAGCTTTCTTT.

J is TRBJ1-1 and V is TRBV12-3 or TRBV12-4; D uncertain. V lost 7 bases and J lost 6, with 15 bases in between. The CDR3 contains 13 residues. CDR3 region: CASTLSVVAEAFF. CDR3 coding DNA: TGTGCCAGCACCCTTAGCGTAGTGGCTGAAGCTTTCTTT.

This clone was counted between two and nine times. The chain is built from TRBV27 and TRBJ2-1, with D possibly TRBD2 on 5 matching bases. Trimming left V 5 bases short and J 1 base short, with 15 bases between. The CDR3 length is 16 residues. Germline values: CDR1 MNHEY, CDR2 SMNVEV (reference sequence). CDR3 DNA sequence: TGTGCCAGCAGTAGTAGCGTGAGGATTTCCTACAATGAGCAGTTCTTC. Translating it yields CASSSSVRISYNEQFF.

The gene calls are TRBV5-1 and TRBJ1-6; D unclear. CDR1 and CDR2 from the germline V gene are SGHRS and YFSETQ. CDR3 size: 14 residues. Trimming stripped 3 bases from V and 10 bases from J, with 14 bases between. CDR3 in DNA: TGCGCCAGCAGCTCGGAGAGTCTTGGCTCACCCCTCCACTTT. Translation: CASSSESLGSPLHF.

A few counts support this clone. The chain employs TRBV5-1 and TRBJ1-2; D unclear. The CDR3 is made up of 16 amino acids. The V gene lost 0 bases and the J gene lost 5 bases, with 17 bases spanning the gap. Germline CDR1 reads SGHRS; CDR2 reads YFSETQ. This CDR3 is CASSLAGVNQEYGYTF. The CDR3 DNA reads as TGCGCCAGCAGCTTGGCCGGGGTAAATCAAGAATATGGCTACACCTTC.

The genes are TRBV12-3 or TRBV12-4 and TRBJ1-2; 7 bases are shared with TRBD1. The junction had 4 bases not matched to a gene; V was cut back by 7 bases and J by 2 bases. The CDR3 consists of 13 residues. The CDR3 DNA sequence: TGTGCCAGCATTGCGACAGGGAACTATGGCTACACCTTC. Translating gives CASIATGNYGYTF.

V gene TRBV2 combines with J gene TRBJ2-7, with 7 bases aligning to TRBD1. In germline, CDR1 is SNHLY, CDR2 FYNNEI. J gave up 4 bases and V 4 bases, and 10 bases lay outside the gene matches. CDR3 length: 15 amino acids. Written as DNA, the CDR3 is TGTGCCAGCAGTGGAGGGACAGATAACCCTTACGAGCAGTACTTC. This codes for CASSGGTDNPYEQYF.

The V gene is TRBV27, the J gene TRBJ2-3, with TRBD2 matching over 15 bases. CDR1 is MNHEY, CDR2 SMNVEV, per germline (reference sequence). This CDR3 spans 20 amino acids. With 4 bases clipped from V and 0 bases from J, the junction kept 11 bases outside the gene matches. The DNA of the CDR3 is TGTGCCAGCAGTTCCGGGACTAGCGGGGGGTCCCGGTATAGCACAGATACGCAGTATTTT. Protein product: CASSSGTSGGSRYSTDTQYF.

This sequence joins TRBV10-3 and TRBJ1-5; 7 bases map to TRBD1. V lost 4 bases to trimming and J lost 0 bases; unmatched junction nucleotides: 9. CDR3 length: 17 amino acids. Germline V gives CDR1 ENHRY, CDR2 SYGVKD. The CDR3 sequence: CAISGVPGTDSNQPQHF. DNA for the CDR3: TGTGCCATCAGTGGGGTTCCCGGGACAGATAGCAATCAGCCCCAGCATTTT.

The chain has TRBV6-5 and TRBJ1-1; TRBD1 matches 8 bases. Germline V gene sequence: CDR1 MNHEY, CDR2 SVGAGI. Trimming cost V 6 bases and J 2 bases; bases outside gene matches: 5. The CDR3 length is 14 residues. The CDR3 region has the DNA TGTGCCAGCAGACGGACAGGGACCAACACTGAAGCTTTCTTT. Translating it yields CASRRTGTNTEAFF.

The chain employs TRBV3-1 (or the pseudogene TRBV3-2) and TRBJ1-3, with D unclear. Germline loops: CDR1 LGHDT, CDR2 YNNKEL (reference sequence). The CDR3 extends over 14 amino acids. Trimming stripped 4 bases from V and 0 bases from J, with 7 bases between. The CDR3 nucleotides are TGTGCCAGCAGCCCTCCAGGCTCTGGAAACACCATATATTTT. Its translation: CASSPPGSGNTIYF.

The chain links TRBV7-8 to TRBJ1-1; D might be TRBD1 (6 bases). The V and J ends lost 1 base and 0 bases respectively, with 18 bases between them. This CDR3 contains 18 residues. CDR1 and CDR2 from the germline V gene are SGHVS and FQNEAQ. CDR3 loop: CASSLVRGGVLVNTEAFF. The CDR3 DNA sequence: TGTGCCAGCAGCTTAGTTAGGGGGGGCGTTTTGGTGAACACTGAAGCTTTCTTT. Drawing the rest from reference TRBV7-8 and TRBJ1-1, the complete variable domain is GAGVSQSPRYKVAKRGQDVALRCDPISGHVSLFWYQQALGQGPEFLTYFQNEAQLDKSGLPSDRFFAERPEGSVSTLKIQRTQQEDSAVYLCASSLVRGGVLVNTEAFFGQGTRLTVV.

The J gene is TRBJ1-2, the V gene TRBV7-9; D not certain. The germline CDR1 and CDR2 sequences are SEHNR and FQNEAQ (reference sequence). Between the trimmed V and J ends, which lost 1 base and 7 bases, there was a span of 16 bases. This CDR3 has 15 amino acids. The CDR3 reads CASSLEVTGVSGYTF. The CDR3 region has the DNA TGTGCCAGCAGCTTAGAGGTTACCGGGGTCTCTGGCTACACCTTC.

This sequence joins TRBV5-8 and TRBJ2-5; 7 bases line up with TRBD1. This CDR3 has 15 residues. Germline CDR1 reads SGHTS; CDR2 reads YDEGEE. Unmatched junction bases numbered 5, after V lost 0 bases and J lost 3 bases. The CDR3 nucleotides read TGTGCCAGCAGCTTGGGACAGGGCGTAAAAGAGACCCAGTACTTC. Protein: CASSLGQGVKETQYF.